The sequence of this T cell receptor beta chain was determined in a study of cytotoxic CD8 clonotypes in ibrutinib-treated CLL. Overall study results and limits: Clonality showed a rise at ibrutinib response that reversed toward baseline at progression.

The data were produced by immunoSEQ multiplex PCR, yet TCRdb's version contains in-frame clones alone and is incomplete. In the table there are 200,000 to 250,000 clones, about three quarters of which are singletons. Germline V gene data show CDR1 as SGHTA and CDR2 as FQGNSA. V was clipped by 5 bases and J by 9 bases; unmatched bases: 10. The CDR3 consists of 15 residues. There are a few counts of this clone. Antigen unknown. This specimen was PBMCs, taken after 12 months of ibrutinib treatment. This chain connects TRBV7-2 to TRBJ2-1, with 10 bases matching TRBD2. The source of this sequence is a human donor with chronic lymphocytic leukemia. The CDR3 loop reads CASSLRAGGPGEQFF. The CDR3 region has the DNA TGTGCCAGCAGCCTCAGAGCGGGAGGGCCCGGTGAGCAGTTCTTC. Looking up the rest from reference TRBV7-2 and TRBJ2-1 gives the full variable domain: GAGVSQSPSNKVTEKGKDVELRCDPISGHTALYWYRQSLGQGLEFLIYFQGNSAPDKSGLPSDRFSAERTGGSVSTLTIQRTQQEDSAVYLCASSLRAGGPGEQFFGPGTRLTVL.